Shown below are 12 T cell receptor beta chains from a single sample sequenced in a study of cytomegalovirus exposure and HLA in healthy donors. The PCR was carried out with 60 Vbeta primers and 13 Jbeta primers. Profiled with immunoSEQ multiplex PCR; TCRdb holds only in-frame clones, not every one. The data contain 140,000 to 150,000 clones, 75% to 85% of them singletons. Material for sequencing was PBMCs. These receptors all come from a woman aged 18 to 35 in good health and CMV-seropositive.

This clone occurred a few times. The rearrangement joins TRBV6-6 to TRBJ2-2; D is ambiguous. Deletions cut 7 bases from V and 8 bases from J, with 8 bases between. This CDR3 has 11 residues. Germline V gene data show CDR1 as MNHNY and CDR2 as SVGAGI (reference sequence). The CDR3 nucleotides are TGTGCCAGCAAGACCGGGGGGGAGCTGTTTTTT. This translates into CASKTGGELFF.

The chain couples TRBV6-1 to TRBJ2-5; 8 bases align to TRBD1. Per the germline V gene, CDR1 is MNHNS and CDR2 is SASEGT. The J segment lost 4 bases and the V segment lost 6 bases, leaving 4 bases of the junction unmatched. The CDR3 loop spans 13 amino acids. CDR3 sequence (DNA): TGTGCCAGCAGGGACAGGGATACAGAGACCCAGTACTTC. This sequence encodes CASRDRDTETQYF.

The gene calls are TRBV7-9 and TRBJ2-5, with 9 bases matching TRBD2. This CDR3 is 15 amino acids long. With V trimmed by 3 bases and J by 5 bases, 7 bases remained unmatched. The V gene's germline CDR1 is SEHNR and CDR2 FQNEAQ (reference sequence). The CDR3 here is CASSFEAGGPETQYF. CDR3 sequence (DNA): TGTGCCAGCAGCTTTGAGGCGGGGGGGCCGGAGACCCAGTACTTC.

The sample holds one count of this clone. This rearrangement joins TRBV7-2 to TRBJ2-7; TRBD1 agrees at 9 bases. The germline V gene has CDR1 SGHTA and CDR2 FQGNSA. The V gene end was trimmed by 6 bases and the J gene end by 1 base; junction bases not matched to a gene: 4. The CDR3 extends over 14 amino acids. The CDR3 DNA follows: TGTGCCAGCAGTGAGACAGGGGGATCCTACGAGCAGTACTTC. Translated, it gives CASSETGGSYEQYF. The entire variable domain, with the rest obtained from reference TRBV7-2 and TRBJ2-7, is as follows: GAGVSQSPSNKVTEKGKDVELRCDPISGHTALYWYRQSLGQGLEFLIYFQGNSAPDKSGLPSDRFSAERTGGSVSTLTIQRTQQEDSAVYLCASSETGGSYEQYFGPGTRLTVT.

This clone was recorded a few times. The chain is built from TRBV29-1 and TRBJ2-1, with D possibly TRBD1 on 6 matching bases. Germline values: CDR1 SQVTM, CDR2 ANQGSEA. V shed 7 bases and J shed 5 bases, with 12 bases lying between them. The CDR3 is made up of 12 amino acids. CDR3 DNA sequence: TGCAGCGGAGGACAGAGCAACAATGAGCAGTTCTTC. Encoded protein: CSGGQSNNEQFF.

This clone came up once. The chain carries TRBV19 and TRBJ2-5; the D gene is possibly TRBD2 (7 bases). CDR3 length equals 13 residues. V lost 5 bases to trimming and J lost 2 bases, with 9 bases between them. The germline CDR1 and CDR2 sequences are LNHDA and SQIVND (reference sequence). The CDR3 loop is CASSEGGQETQYF. The CDR3 bases are TGTGCCAGTAGTGAGGGGGGGCAAGAGACCCAGTACTTC.

The rearrangement links TRBV6-5 to TRBJ2-7, with 8 bases lining up with TRBD1. The J segment lost 7 bases and the V segment lost 8 bases, leaving 7 bases of the junction unmatched. CDR1 is MNHEY and CDR2 is SVGAGI in the germline V gene. This CDR3 has 12 residues. CDR3 residues: CASGTTGGEQYF. CDR3 nucleotides: TGTGCCAGCGGAACAACAGGGGGGGAGCAGTACTTC.

This clone was found a few times. V and J are TRBV5-3 and TRBJ2-3, with 8 bases lining up with TRBD2. TRBV5-3 is annotated as an ORF whose role is uncertain. The J segment lost 6 bases and the V segment lost 8 bases, leaving 8 bases of the junction unmatched. The CDR3 has 13 amino acids. CDR3 residues: CASPSGQEDTQYF. The CDR3 DNA reads as TGTGCCAGCCCTAGCGGGCAAGAGGATACGCAGTATTTT.

The rearrangement links TRBV28 to TRBJ2-3; possible D gene TRBD2, 7 bases. This CDR3 is 17 amino acids long. Trimming cost V 4 bases and J 5 bases, with 22 bases left between them. CDR1 and CDR2 from the germline V gene are MDHEN and SYDVKM. CDR3 loop: CASSYARVAGAGDTQYF. CDR3 nucleotides: TGTGCCAGCAGTTACGCCCGGGTGGCGGGGGCGGGAGATACGCAGTATTTT. Full variable domain (rest looked up from reference TRBV28 and TRBJ2-3): DVKVTQSSRYLVKRTGEKVFLECVQDMDHENMFWYRQDPGLGLRLIYFSYDVKMKEKGDIPEGYSVSREKKERFSLILESASTNQTSMYLCASSYARVAGAGDTQYFGPGTRLTVL.

This clone was counted a few times. This chain joins TRBV9 and TRBJ1-4, with D possibly being TRBD1 (5 bases). CDR1 and CDR2 from the germline V gene are SGDLS and YYNGEE. The CDR3 length is 15 residues. Trimming left V 2 bases short and J 3 bases short, with 11 bases between. CDR3 sequence: CASSVDSASNEKLFF. CDR3 DNA sequence: TGTGCCAGCAGCGTCGACAGCGCTTCTAATGAAAAACTGTTTTTT.

The chain combines TRBV9 with TRBJ2-7, with 10 bases matching TRBD1. Trimming removed 2 bases from V and 5 bases from J; junction bases left unmatched: 7. CDR3 length: 15 residues. Germline assignment: CDR1 SGDLS and CDR2 YYNGEE. CDR3 nucleotides: TGTGCCAGCAGCGTTACCGGGACAGGGGTGAACGAGCAGTACTTC. Protein product: CASSVTGTGVNEQYF.

About this clone itself: The germline gene is not matched at one end of the junction; a read error may be the cause. The rearrangement uses TRBV6-1 and TRBJ1-2; D is perhaps TRBD1 (5 bases). The germline CDR1 and CDR2 sequences are MNHNS and SASEGT. The CDR3 has 15 residues. The CDR3 sequence is CASREGTGGSYGYTF. CDR3 coding DNA: TGTGCCAGCAGAGAAGGGACCGGGGGGTCCTATGGCTACACCTTC.